These 28 T cell receptor beta chains came from one sample sequenced in a study of cytomegalovirus exposure and HLA in healthy donors. PCR primers comprised 60 Vbeta and 13 Jbeta primers. Measured with immunoSEQ multiplex PCR; TCRdb has only the in-frame clones, and not every one. The table shows roughly 180,000 clones, with 78% occurring only once. The sequenced sample consisted of PBMCs. The origin of the receptors is a woman in her twenties or thirties in good health and CMV-seropositive.

This clone was counted between two and nine times. The chain recombines TRBV4-3 with TRBJ1-1; no reliable D call. Germline CDR1 is LGHNA and CDR2 is YSLEER. The CDR3 length is 14 residues. Trimming took 4 bases from V and 5 from J, leaving 14 bases between them. CDR3 sequence reads: CASSPSEGVTEAFF. The DNA for the CDR3 is TGCGCCAGCAGCCCAAGCGAGGGAGTTACTGAAGCTTTCTTT.

This chain links TRBV7-3 with TRBJ2-1; D is undetermined. The CDR3 totals 13 residues. V lost 5 bases, J lost 2 bases, and 7 bases lay in between. Germline loops: CDR1 SGHTA, CDR2 FQGTGA. CDR3: CASSHDTYNEQFF. CDR3 nucleotides: TGTGCCAGCAGCCACGACACCTACAATGAGCAGTTCTTC.

This chain uses TRBV5-6 with TRBJ2-1, with 10 bases that match TRBD1. The CDR3 runs 15 residues. Germline CDR1 is SGHDT and CDR2 is YYEEEE. J gave up 9 bases and V 1 base, and 7 bases lay outside the gene matches. CDR3 protein: CASSLYPDRGVEQFF. Here the CDR3 DNA reads TGTGCCAGCAGCTTGTACCCGGACAGGGGGGTTGAGCAGTTCTTC.

This clone was counted a single time. V is TRBV2 and J is TRBJ1-5, with TRBD1 as a possible D gene (6 bases). Between the trimmed V and J ends, which lost 6 bases and 0 bases, there was a span of 9 bases. Germline assignment: CDR1 SNHLY and CDR2 FYNNEI. The CDR3 has 14 amino acids. The CDR3 nucleotides are TGTGCCAGCAGGGTCAGGGGTAGCAATCAGCCCCAGCATTTT. This encodes CASRVRGSNQPQHF.

This clone was detected only a few times. The rearrangement links TRBV5-1 to TRBJ2-7; D perhaps matches TRBD1 (5 bases). The V end was cut by 7 bases, the J end by 0 bases, with 14 bases between. The germline gives CDR1 SGHRS, CDR2 YFSETQ. The CDR3 runs to 14 residues. The CDR3 nucleotides read TGCGCCAGCGGATTCCAGGGAAGCTCCTACGAGCAGTACTTC. Protein product: CASGFQGSSYEQYF.

This clone has a single count. The V and J genes are TRBV6-1 and TRBJ2-7; 10 nucleotides line up with TRBD2. CDR3 size: 14 residues. The germline V gene encodes CDR1 MNHNS and CDR2 SASEGT. The junction had 8 bases not matched to a gene; V was cut back by 8 bases and J by 4 bases. The CDR3, as DNA: TGTGCCAGCCGAGGACTAGCGGCCTGGTACGAGCAGTACTTC. This codes for CASRGLAAWYEQYF.

The chain uses TRBV5-5 and TRBJ1-1; D remains unclear. With 7 bases removed from V and 5 bases from J, the gap between germline ends came to 12 bases. The CDR3 has 12 residues. Germline values: CDR1 SGHKS, CDR2 YYEKEE (reference sequence). CDR3 in DNA: TGTGCCAGCCCGGTAATCCGGACTGAAGCTTTCTTT. Translated: CASPVIRTEAFF. The full variable domain, rest sourced from reference TRBV5-5 and TRBJ1-1, is DAGVTQSPTHLIKTRGQQVTLRCSPISGHKSVSWYQQVLGQGPQFIFQYYEKEERGRGNFPDRFSARQFPNYSSELNVNALLLGDSALYLCASPVIRTEAFFGQGTRLTVV.

The J gene is TRBJ2-7, the V gene TRBV10-3; 7 nucleotides align to TRBD1. Trimming at V came to 10 bases and at J to 5 bases, leaving 5 bases not matched to a gene. CDR3 length equals 11 residues. CDR1 and CDR2 (germline): ENHRY, SYGVKD. The CDR3 here is CATRQGDEQYF. CDR3 in DNA: TGTGCCACACGACAGGGCGACGAGCAGTACTTC.

The chain is built from TRBV5-1 and TRBJ2-1; 11 bases agree with TRBD2. After removal of 2 bases from V and 9 bases from J, the junction contained 10 bases not matched to a gene. The CDR3 has 16 residues. The germline gives CDR1 SGHRS, CDR2 YFSETQ. The CDR3: CASSLRLAGGQGEQFF. The CDR3 bases are TGCGCCAGCAGCTTAAGATTAGCGGGGGGGCAGGGTGAGCAGTTCTTC.

V and J are TRBV6-1 and TRBJ2-2; D might be TRBD2 (7 bases). CDR3 length: 15 amino acids. Deletions cut 5 bases from V and 0 bases from J, with 10 bases between. Germline loops: CDR1 MNHNS, CDR2 SASEGT. CDR3 amino acids: CASSRGGPNTGELFF. CDR3 DNA: TGTGCCAGCAGTAGGGGGGGGCCGAACACCGGGGAGCTGTTTTTT.

As concerns this clone: The junction departs from the called germline gene at one end, perhaps through a read error. This chain links TRBV5-6 with TRBJ2-2; TRBD2 might be the D (6 bases). Germline V gives CDR1 SGHDT, CDR2 YYEEEE. The CDR3 has 15 amino acids. For the CDR3, the DNA is TGTGCCAGCACCTTGGCGGGGATCAACACCGGGGAGCTGTTTTTT. It is translated as CASTLAGINTGELFF.

This clone was observed a few times. This chain links TRBV2 with TRBJ1-1; the match to TRBD1 covers 9 bases. V was pared by 4 bases and J by 5 bases, with 5 bases of the junction left unmatched. Germline V gene lookup returns CDR1 SNHLY and CDR2 FYNNEI. This CDR3 has 14 residues. CDR3 DNA sequence: TGTGCCAGCAGTGGACAGGGGGTTGGGACTGAAGCTTTCTTT. The encoded protein is CASSGQGVGTEAFF.

This rearrangement joins TRBV9 to TRBJ2-6, with 10 bases matching TRBD1. The CDR3 totals 20 residues. The trim removed 3 bases at V and 2 bases at J, leaving 14 bases unmatched. Germline assignment: CDR1 SGDLS and CDR2 YYNGEE. CDR3 sequence (DNA): TGTGCCAGCAGCGAGGGGGTTTACGGGACAGGGGCAGCTGGGGCCAACGTCCTGACTTTC. The encoded protein is CASSEGVYGTGAAGANVLTF.

The J gene is TRBJ2-3, the V gene TRBV6-1; TRBD1 matches at 7 bases. The CDR3 loop spans 14 amino acids. From germline, CDR1 is MNHNS and CDR2 SASEGT. V was clipped by 5 bases and J by 3 bases; unmatched bases: 5. CDR3 sequence reads: CASSSGTETDTQYF. The CDR3 DNA reads as TGTGCCAGCAGTTCGGGGACAGAAACAGATACGCAGTATTTT.

V is TRBV19 and J is TRBJ1-1; 9 bases line up with TRBD1. CDR3 size: 13 residues. CDR1 is LNHDA, CDR2 SQIVND, per germline (reference sequence). Trimming at V came to 7 bases and at J to 4 bases, leaving 4 bases not matched to a gene. The CDR3 is CASKGDRATEAFF. In DNA, the CDR3 is TGTGCCAGTAAGGGGGACAGGGCCACTGAAGCTTTCTTT.

This clone was seen a single time. This chain links TRBV7-6 with TRBJ2-3; the match to TRBD1 covers 8 bases. V lost 5 bases to trimming and J lost 0 bases; unmatched junction nucleotides: 4. The length of the CDR3 is 15 residues. CDR1 SGHVS and CDR2 FNYEAQ come from the germline V gene. The CDR3 region is CASSLQGASTDTQYF. The CDR3 DNA is TGTGCCAGCAGCCTCCAGGGGGCTAGCACAGATACGCAGTATTTT.

The chain carries TRBV11-2 and TRBJ2-3, with TRBD1 matching over 7 bases. CDR1 is SGHAT, CDR2 FQNNGV, per germline. This CDR3 is built from 16 residues. V lost 5 bases, J lost 4 bases, and 12 bases stayed unmatched. The CDR3, as DNA: TGTGCCAGCAGCCAAATAATCGGGACAGAGGCAGATACGCAGTATTTT. Translating gives CASSQIIGTEADTQYF.

V and J are TRBV7-6 and TRBJ2-5; 11 bases align to TRBD2. The germline CDR1 and CDR2 sequences are SGHVS and FNYEAQ. The CDR3 extends over 16 amino acids. With 1 base clipped from V and 4 bases from J, the junction kept 5 bases outside the gene matches. Here the CDR3 reads CASSLDGLAGRETQYF. In DNA form, the CDR3 reads TGTGCCAGCAGCTTAGACGGACTAGCGGGTAGAGAGACCCAGTACTTC.

V usage is TRBV10-3 and J usage is TRBJ2-3, with TRBD2 matching over 12 bases. V dropped 4 bases and J dropped 0; count of bases not matched to a gene: 11. This CDR3 is 19 amino acids long. CDR1 and CDR2 (germline): ENHRY, SYGVKD. The CDR3 protein is CAISAIVTSGGSSTDTQYF. CDR3 nucleotides: TGTGCCATCAGTGCTATTGTGACTAGCGGGGGATCTAGCACAGATACGCAGTATTTT.

The chain uses TRBV6-1 and TRBJ1-4; 7 bases match TRBD1. The CDR3 contains 14 residues. The V segment lost 7 bases and the J segment 8 bases; nucleotides outside the gene matches: 10. Germline V gene sequence: CDR1 MNHNS, CDR2 SASEGT. The CDR3 coding sequence is TGTGCCAGCAATTTTAAGACAGGGAACGAAAAACTGTTTTTT. It translates to CASNFKTGNEKLFF.

The chain is built from TRBV6-6 and TRBJ1-5, with 8 bases identical to TRBD1. The CDR3 is 16 amino acids. Trimming cost V 6 bases and J 5 bases; bases outside gene matches: 12. Germline V gene sequence: CDR1 MNHNY, CDR2 SVGAGI (reference sequence). CDR3 in amino acids: CASSSRQGRGYQPQHF. The CDR3 DNA is TGTGCCAGCAGCAGCCGACAGGGGCGAGGGTATCAGCCCCAGCATTTT.

The rearrangement links TRBV5-4 to TRBJ2-2; D may be TRBD1 (6 bases). V was clipped by 7 bases and J by 2 bases, with 12 bases between them. This CDR3 spans 14 amino acids. Germline-derived CDR1 and CDR2 are SGHNT and YYREEE (reference sequence). The CDR3 DNA reads as TGTGCCAGCCGACCGGGACAAAACACCGGGGAGCTGTTTTTT. It yields the protein CASRPGQNTGELFF.

The sample holds one count of this clone. The chain uses TRBV25-1 and TRBJ2-5; no clear D. The end of the DNA is better explained by TRBJ2-7, so the J call may be wrong. CDR3 length equals 10 residues. In germline, CDR1 is MGHDK, CDR2 SYGVNS. The CDR3 here is CASSAYEQYF. The CDR3 DNA sequence: TGTGCCAGCAGTGCTTACGAGCAGTACTTC.

This clone was observed once. The rearrangement joins TRBV5-4 to TRBJ2-2; 7 nucleotides line up with TRBD2. Germline V gives CDR1 SGHNT, CDR2 YYREEE (reference sequence). The CDR3 runs 16 residues. Germline trimming cut 4 bases from V and 4 bases from J; bases unmatched to any gene: 10. The CDR3 nucleotides are TGTGCCAGCAGCCACCCGGCTAGCGGCCGCACCGGGGAGCTGTTTTTT. This translates into CASSHPASGRTGELFF.

This chain links TRBV2 with TRBJ1-5; D gene uncertain. Between the trimmed V and J ends, which lost 1 base and 0 bases, there was a span of 16 bases. Per the germline V gene, CDR1 is SNHLY and CDR2 is FYNNEI. The CDR3 contains 18 residues. The CDR3 reads CASSEVSVPKHSNQPQHF. For the CDR3, the DNA is TGTGCCAGCAGTGAAGTGTCAGTACCGAAACATAGCAATCAGCCCCAGCATTTT.

This clone was detected a few times. V is TRBV4-2 and J is TRBJ2-1, with 7 bases identical to TRBD2. Germline lookup yields CDR1 LGHNA and CDR2 YNFKEQ. V lost 4 bases, J lost 4 bases, and 4 bases stayed unmatched. The CDR3 runs to 14 residues. As DNA, the CDR3 is TGTGCCAGCAGCCGGGGGGGGTTATACAATGAGCAGTTCTTC. This translates into CASSRGGLYNEQFF.

This clone was found a few times. This chain uses TRBV28 with TRBJ2-1; D not certain. V was trimmed by 2 bases and J by 3 bases, leaving 8 bases between them. The CDR3 consists of 14 residues. CDR1 is MDHEN, CDR2 SYDVKM, per germline. CDR3 bases: TGTGCCAGCAGTTTAGCGGCCCTCTACAATGAGCAGTTCTTC. As protein: CASSLAALYNEQFF.

The chain carries TRBV6-6 and TRBJ1-5; D may be TRBD1 (6 bases). CDR1 MNHNY and CDR2 SVGAGI come from the germline V gene (reference sequence). V lost 10 bases, J lost 4 bases, and 14 bases lay in between. There are 13 residues in the CDR3. The CDR3 sequence is CATSDSFNQPQHF. The CDR3 DNA reads as TGTGCCACCTCGGACAGCTTTAATCAGCCCCAGCATTTT.